A selection of T cell receptor beta chains follows, all from one sample in a study of shared clonotypes between healthy human individuals. Here immunoSEQ multiplex PCR was the method, and the copy in TCRdb shows in-frame clones only, minus some. The sample yields roughly 2.2 million clones, just over 90% seen once. Sequencing was carried out using naive CD4+ T cells from PBMCs. These receptors were collected from a young man in good health. Some clones in this sample may be carry-over from other donors' samples. Both conserved end residues are part of each CDR3. D genes are given only for firm matches. Part of the rows lack a size; the others show once, few, many or a class for expanded clones.

V,D,J,size,CDR3,DNA
TRBV5-1,TRBD2,TRBJ2-3,NA,CASSLAPSGSLNGVDTQYF,TGCGCCAGCAGCTTGGCTCCTAGCGGATCCTTGAATGGGGTGGATACGCAGTATTTT
TRBV18,NA,TRBJ2-7,NA,CASSPVGSREGEQYF,TGTGCCAGCTCACCAGTGGGGAGCAGGGAAGGCGAGCAGTACTTC
TRBV27,TRBD2,TRBJ2-3,once,CASSYRLAGGADTQYF,TGTGCCAGCAGTTACCGACTAGCGGGAGGCGCAGATACGCAGTATTTT
TRBV6-1,NA,TRBJ1-2,NA,CASRNPGGWSGYTF,TGTGCCAGCAGAAACCCGGGCGGGTGGAGTGGCTACACCTTC
TRBV9,NA,TRBJ2-1,NA,CASSPRLSHEQFF,TGTGCCAGCAGCCCCAGATTGTCGCATGAGCAGTTCTTC
TRBV6-5,NA,TRBJ2-5,NA,CASRQGLGQETQYF,TGTGCCAGTAGACAGGGACTTGGCCAAGAGACCCAGTACTTC
TRBV6-1,TRBD1,TRBJ1-2,NA,CASTAGQGNYGYTF,TGTGCCAGCACCGCGGGACAGGGTAACTATGGCTACACCTTC
TRBV29-1,NA,TRBJ1-2,NA,CSVERGSYTF,TGCAGCGTTGAAAGGGGGAGCTACACCTTC
TRBV5-1,NA,TRBJ2-2,once,CASSLGLAAGELFF,TGCGCCAGCAGCTTGGGCCTAGCAGCCGGGGAGCTGTTTTTT
TRBV5-1,NA,TRBJ2-3,NA,CASSPEPQQGTDTQYF,TGCGCCAGCAGCCCGGAACCGCAACAGGGCACAGATACGCAGTATTTT
TRBV28,NA,TRBJ1-2,NA,CASSPPGQPQPNYGYTF,TGTGCCAGCAGTCCGCCGGGACAACCACAACCTAACTATGGCTACACCTTC
TRBV7-6,NA,TRBJ2-5,NA,CASSLDGETQYF,TGTGCCAGCAGCTTAGACGGCGAGACCCAGTACTTC
TRBV6-1,NA,TRBJ2-3,once,CASSESNGPRGRDTQYF,TGTGCCAGCAGTGAATCTAACGGGCCTAGGGGGAGAGATACGCAGTATTTT
TRBV5-1,TRBD1,TRBJ2-7,NA,CASSWGQGASYEQYF,TGCGCCAGCAGCTGGGGACAGGGGGCCTCCTACGAGCAGTACTTC
TRBV9,NA,TRBJ2-5,NA,CASSGGRIQETQYF,TGTGCCAGCAGCGGGGGACGGATACAAGAGACCCAGTACTTC
TRBV7-9,TRBD1,TRBJ2-2,NA,CASSFGTGGKNTGELFF,TGTGCCAGCAGCTTCGGGACAGGGGGAAAGAACACCGGGGAGCTGTTTTTT
TRBV23-1,TRBD1,TRBJ2-5,NA,CASSQNRGRSETQYF,TGCGCCAGCAGTCAAAACAGGGGGCGGTCAGAGACCCAGTACTTC
TRBV15,NA,TRBJ2-2,NA,CATSSPPGVTNTGELFF,TGTGCCACCAGCTCTCCGCCAGGGGTGACGAACACCGGGGAGCTGTTTTTT
TRBV7-3,TRBD1,TRBJ2-1,NA,CASSHRGRKSYNEQFF,TGTGCCAGCAGCCACAGGGGGCGTAAGTCCTACAATGAGCAGTTCTTC
TRBV5-1,NA,TRBJ2-5,NA,CASSFQGIEETQYF,TGCGCCAGCAGCTTCCAGGGAATTGAGGAGACCCAGTACTTC
TRBV6-4,NA,TRBJ2-5,once,CASSQVFGGKETQYF,TGTGCCAGCAGTCAGGTTTTCGGCGGAAAAGAGACCCAGTACTTC
TRBV28,TRBD2,TRBJ2-5,NA,CASGPGLAVETQYF,TGTGCCAGCGGGCCGGGACTAGCCGTAGAGACCCAGTACTTC
TRBV27,TRBD1,TRBJ1-5,once,CASSRGQGWNQPQHF,TGTGCCAGCAGTCGGGGACAGGGATGGAATCAGCCCCAGCATTTT
TRBV7-9,NA,TRBJ2-2,NA,CASSSASRQVTGELFF,TGTGCCAGCAGCTCCGCCTCCCGACAGGTCACCGGGGAGCTGTTTTTT
TRBV28,TRBD1,TRBJ1-2,NA,CATTLTGVYGYTF,TGTGCCACCACTTTAACAGGGGTTTATGGCTACACCTTC
TRBV19,NA,TRBJ2-5,NA,CASSRGYRAETQYF,TGTGCCAGTAGTCGGGGTTATCGGGCGGAGACCCAGTACTTC
TRBV27,NA,TRBJ2-3,NA,CASSLLNFPHTDTQYF,TGTGCCAGCAGTTTACTGAACTTCCCCCACACAGATACGCAGTATTTT
TRBV25-1,TRBD1,TRBJ1-1,NA,CASSELSGGEAFF,TGTGCCAGCAGTGAACTCTCAGGGGGTGAAGCTTTCTTT
TRBV29-1,TRBD1,TRBJ1-1,NA,CSVEDFKGAVNTEAFF,TGCAGCGTTGAAGATTTTAAGGGGGCCGTAAACACTGAAGCTTTCTTT
TRBV28,NA,TRBJ1-2,once,CASSGNGYTF,TGTGCCAGCAGTGGGAATGGCTACACCTTC
TRBV7-9,NA,TRBJ1-1,NA,CASSLVPGVGTEAFF,TGTGCCAGCAGCTTAGTCCCGGGAGTCGGAACTGAAGCTTTCTTT
TRBV10-1,TRBD1,TRBJ2-1,NA,CASSGPDRVNEQFF,TGCGCCAGCAGTGGACCCGACAGGGTCAATGAGCAGTTCTTC
TRBV2,NA,TRBJ2-7,once,CASRPEGYEQYF,TGTGCCAGCAGGCCGGAGGGTTACGAGCAGTACTTC
TRBV27,TRBD1,TRBJ2-7,NA,CASSTRTGGSYEQYF,TGTGCCAGCAGTACCCGGACAGGGGGGTCCTACGAGCAGTACTTC
TRBV19,NA,TRBJ1-1,NA,CASSIGSGPMNTEAFF,TGTGCCAGTAGTATCGGGTCAGGACCCATGAACACTGAAGCTTTCTTT
TRBV9,TRBD2,TRBJ2-1,NA,CASSAGTSGFNEQFF,TGTGCCAGCAGCGCAGGGACTAGCGGTTTCAATGAGCAGTTCTTC
TRBV18,TRBD1,TRBJ1-1,few,CASSPLSGQLQRAFF,TGTGCCAGCTCACCACTCTCGGGACAGCTCCAAAGAGCTTTCTTT
TRBV7-6,NA,TRBJ2-1,NA,CASSLDPGRKFF,TGTGCCAGCAGCTTGGATCCGGGAAGGAAGTTCTTC
TRBV6-5,TRBD1,TRBJ1-2,NA,CATGQGAFSRGYTF,TGTGCCACCGGACAGGGGGCTTTTTCGCGGGGCTACACCTTC
TRBV7-9,NA,TRBJ1-3,NA,CAAGAANTIYF,TGTGCCGCCGGGGCGGCAAACACCATATATTTT
TRBV18,TRBD1,TRBJ2-3,NA,CASSPDRGWTTDTQYF,TGTGCCAGCTCACCGGACAGGGGTTGGACCACAGATACGCAGTATTTT